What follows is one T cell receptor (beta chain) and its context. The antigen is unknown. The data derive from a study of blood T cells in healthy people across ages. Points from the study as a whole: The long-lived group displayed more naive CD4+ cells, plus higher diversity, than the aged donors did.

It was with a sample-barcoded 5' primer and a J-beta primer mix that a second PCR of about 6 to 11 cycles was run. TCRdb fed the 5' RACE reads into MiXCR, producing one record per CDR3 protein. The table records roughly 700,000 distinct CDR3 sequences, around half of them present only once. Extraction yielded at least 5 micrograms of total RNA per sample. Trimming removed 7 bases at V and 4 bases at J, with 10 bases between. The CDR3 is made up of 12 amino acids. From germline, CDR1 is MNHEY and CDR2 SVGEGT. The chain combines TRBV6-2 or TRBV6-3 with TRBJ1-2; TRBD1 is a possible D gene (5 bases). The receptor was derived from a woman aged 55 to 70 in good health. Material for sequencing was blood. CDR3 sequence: CASKDSFYGYTF. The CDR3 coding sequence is TGTGCCAGCAAAGACAGCTTCTATGGCTACACCTTC.